Shown below are 16 T cell receptor beta chains from a single sample sequenced in a study of cytomegalovirus exposure and HLA in healthy donors. This PCR relied on a set of 60 Vbeta primers and 13 Jbeta primers. The protocol was immunoSEQ multiplex PCR, while the TCRdb copy is restricted to in-frame clones and leaves out a portion. The repertoire holds roughly 150,000 clones, with about four fifths as singletons. Sequenced material: PBMCs. The receptors stem from a man aged 25-40 years in good health and CMV-seronegative.

This clone has just one count. The chain couples TRBV15 to TRBJ2-7; 10 bases align to TRBD1. The CDR3 loop spans 13 amino acids. Trimming at V came to 8 bases and at J to 2 bases, leaving 3 bases not matched to a gene. CDR1 LNHNV and CDR2 YYDKDF come from the germline V gene (reference sequence). The CDR3 DNA is TGTGCCACCCGGGACAGGGGCACCTACGAGCAGTACTTC. This encodes CATRDRGTYEQYF.

The V call is TRBV19, the J call TRBJ2-1; D perhaps matches TRBD1 (6 bases). The V gene's germline CDR1 is LNHDA and CDR2 SQIVND (reference sequence). The CDR3 consists of 15 residues. V was cut by 6 bases and J by 6 bases, with 18 bases left in between. The CDR3: CASSPGQGALNEQFF. The CDR3 DNA is TGTGCCAGTAGCCCGGGACAAGGTGCCCTCAATGAGCAGTTCTTC.

A single count supports this clone. The chain has TRBV27 and TRBJ2-7, with D perhaps TRBD1 (6 bases). The ends were cut back, 5 bases at V and 4 bases at J, with 9 bases in the middle. Germline CDR1 is MNHEY and CDR2 is SMNVEV (reference sequence). The CDR3 length is 12 residues. The CDR3 sequence: CASSIGGYEQYF. DNA of the CDR3: TGTGCCAGCAGTATAGGGGGATACGAGCAGTACTTC.

CDR3 sequence: CASSSRGGGDPSSTDTQYF. CDR3 DNA sequence: TGTGCCAGCAGTTCTAGGGGTGGGGGGGACCCTTCTAGCACAGATACGCAGTATTTT. The V call is TRBV5-4, the J call TRBJ2-3; 7 nucleotides align to TRBD2. This CDR3 region has 19 residues. Per germline, CDR1 SGHNT and CDR2 YYREEE (reference sequence). Losses at the gene ends were 5 bases for V and 0 bases for J; bases not matched to a gene: 18. The entire variable domain, with the rest obtained from reference TRBV5-4 and TRBJ2-3, is as follows: ETGVTQSPTHLIKTRGQQVTLRCSSQSGHNTVSWYQQALGQGPQFIFQYYREEENGRGNFPPRFSGLQFPNYSSELNVNALELDDSALYLCASSSRGGGDPSSTDTQYFGPGTRLTVL.

The chain recombines TRBV14 with TRBJ2-7, with 8 bases aligning to TRBD2. Germline V lookup: CDR1 SGHDN, CDR2 FVKESK. The CDR3 has 16 residues. J gave up 1 base and V 3 bases, and 8 bases lay outside the gene matches. CDR3 residues: CASSQAGGSISYEQYF. The CDR3 nucleotides read TGTGCCAGCAGCCAGGCGGGGGGATCGATTTCCTACGAGCAGTACTTC.

The J gene is TRBJ2-7, the V gene TRBV5-1; 9 bases map to TRBD2. CDR1 SGHRS and CDR2 YFSETQ come from the germline V gene. V lost 3 bases and J lost 2; bases outside the gene matches: 3. The CDR3 sequence is 14 residues long. CDR3 sequence (DNA): TGCGCCAGCAGCTGGACTAGCGTTGCCTACGAGCAGTACTTC. Amino acid sequence: CASSWTSVAYEQYF.

The rearrangement links TRBV5-1 to TRBJ2-5; 9 bases align to TRBD2. V was clipped by 4 bases and J by 1 base; unmatched bases: 5. The length of the CDR3 is 15 residues. In germline, CDR1 is SGHRS, CDR2 YFSETQ. CDR3 sequence reads: CASSLLTSGQETQYF. The CDR3 region has the DNA TGCGCCAGCAGCCTCCTGACTAGCGGCCAAGAGACCCAGTACTTC.

This clone was observed a few times. J is TRBJ1-6 and V is TRBV28; the D is unclear. The CDR3 totals 16 residues. V lost 6 bases, J lost 3 bases, and 15 bases lay in between. CDR1 and CDR2 (germline): MDHEN, SYDVKM. CDR3 sequence: CASSTVGGGYNSPLHF. The CDR3 coding sequence is TGTGCCAGCAGCACCGTCGGCGGTGGCTATAATTCACCCCTCCACTTT.

V gene TRBV30 combines with J gene TRBJ2-2; D is unresolved. Trimming left V 1 base short and J 3 bases short, with 9 bases between. The CDR3 totals 14 residues. Germline assignment: CDR1 GTSNPN and CDR2 SVGIG (reference sequence). Here the CDR3 reads CAWSGFRYTGELFF. DNA of the CDR3: TGTGCCTGGAGTGGGTTCAGGTACACCGGGGAGCTGTTTTTT.

The chain recombines TRBV6-5 with TRBJ2-3; D unclear. The germline V gene has CDR1 MNHEY and CDR2 SVGAGI. Trimming shortened V by 6 bases and J by 2 bases, and 6 bases separated the two germline ends. The CDR3 is made up of 12 amino acids. The CDR3 protein is CASRQNTDTQYF. In nucleotides, the CDR3 is TGTGCCAGCAGACAAAACACAGATACGCAGTATTTT.

The V call is TRBV28, the J call TRBJ2-7, with D uncertain. This CDR3 comprises 14 residues. The germline CDR1 and CDR2 sequences are MDHEN and SYDVKM. The V gene lost 6 bases and the J gene lost 3 bases, with 15 bases spanning the gap. This chain's CDR3 is CASRLVGAYYEQYF. Written as DNA, the CDR3 is TGTGCCAGCAGGCTCGTCGGTGCTTACTACGAGCAGTACTTC.

As DNA, the CDR3 is TGTGCCAGCAGCCTCGGACAGGGGGCTAATGAAAAACTGTTTTTT. It is translated as CASSLGQGANEKLFF. This chain joins TRBV5-7 and TRBJ1-4, with 10 nucleotides matching TRBD1. TRBV5-7 is an ORF, with its function uncertain. V shed 4 bases, J shed 3 bases, and the junction held 3 bases outside the gene matches. The CDR3 length is 15 residues.

This chain links TRBV7-2 with TRBJ2-1, with D uncertain. V lost 1 base and J 4 bases, leaving 8 bases between the germline ends. There are 14 residues in the CDR3. Germline V gene sequence: CDR1 SGHTA, CDR2 FQGNSA. The CDR3 coding sequence is TGTGCCAGCAGCTTAGGGGCAGGTTACAATGAGCAGTTCTTC. Amino acids: CASSLGAGYNEQFF.

This CDR3 reads CASSPIAGDSYEQYF. The CDR3 DNA follows: TGTGCCAGCAGCCCTATAGCGGGGGACTCCTACGAGCAGTACTTC. The J gene is TRBJ2-7, the V gene TRBV5-4, with 9 bases fitting TRBD2. This CDR3 is 15 amino acids long. With V trimmed by 4 bases and J by 0 bases, 5 bases remained unmatched. The V gene's germline CDR1 is SGHNT and CDR2 YYREEE (reference sequence). Full variable domain (remainder filled in from reference TRBV5-4 and TRBJ2-7): ETGVTQSPTHLIKTRGQQVTLRCSSQSGHNTVSWYQQALGQGPQFIFQYYREEENGRGNFPPRFSGLQFPNYSSELNVNALELDDSALYLCASSPIAGDSYEQYFGPGTRLTVT.

The rearrangement uses TRBV7-9 and TRBJ2-2; weak D call: TRBD1 (6 bases). There are 16 residues in the CDR3. V gave up 3 bases and J gave up 4 bases, with 15 bases separating them. CDR1 is SEHNR, CDR2 FQNEAQ, per germline (reference sequence). This CDR3 is CASSFRQVEGTGELFF. CDR3 nucleotides: TGTGCCAGCAGCTTCCGACAGGTTGAGGGCACCGGGGAGCTGTTTTTT.

This clone was seen just once. The V and J genes are TRBV28 and TRBJ1-3, with 7 bases fitting TRBD1. CDR1 MDHEN and CDR2 SYDVKM come from the germline V gene. J gave up 2 bases and V 3 bases, and 7 bases lay outside the gene matches. This CDR3 region has 16 residues. Here the CDR3 DNA reads TGTGCCAGCAGTTTCCGACAGGGAAGGACTGGAAACACCATATATTTT. Translating it yields CASSFRQGRTGNTIYF.